This T cell receptor beta chain appears in the sequencing data of a study of blood T cell repertoires in COVID-19. This CDR3 is built from 16 residues. Deletions cut 2 bases from V and 0 bases from J, with 11 bases between. Some clones are missing from TCRdb's copy, which holds only in-frame ones; the method was immunoSEQ multiplex PCR. The sample yields about 160,000 clones, 80% seen once. The sequenced sample was PBMCs or T cells enriched from blood (not recorded which). The chain links TRBV23-1 to TRBJ1-3; the D is unclear. TRBV23-1 is an ORF; its function is uncertain. The receptor comes from a woman aged 60-70 years who had recovered from COVID-19. The CDR3 protein is CASSQPVLPSGNTIYF. The CDR3 region has the DNA TGCGCCAGCAGTCAACCAGTCCTGCCCTCTGGAAACACCATATATTTT.